In this sample, the clone carrying this T cell receptor beta chain turned up once. Germline loops: CDR1 GTSNPN, CDR2 SVGIG (reference sequence). The CDR3 is 15 amino acids. V dropped 0 bases and J dropped 0 bases, with 9 bases sitting between them. This sample stems from a study of blood T cell repertoires in COVID-19. Study as a whole: There were acute and convalescent COVID-19 samples, and they came from the United States, Italy and Spain. From T cells, B-cell-depleted T cells, or PBMCs came the material, which was cDNA or gDNA.

Per the study methods: Nucleated cell number was recorded as an estimate derived from reference gene primer amplification. Using immunoSEQ multiplex PCR, the repertoire was profiled, and TCRdb retains in-frame clones only, with some absent. The V and J calls and clone size were taken over from that table, and D and trimming were inferred from the DNA. The table has roughly 43,000 clones, 86% seen once. The sample was peripheral blood. The chain carries TRBV30 and TRBJ1-5; D is possibly TRBD1 (5 bases). The TCR originated in a man between 60 and 70 years old with active COVID-19. The chain's CDR3 is CAWSVGGDSNQPQHF. The CDR3, as DNA: TGTGCCTGGAGTGTAGGAGGGGATAGCAATCAGCCCCAGCATTTT.